Below, one T cell receptor (beta chain) is given with its context. This clone's antigen is unknown. No base quality values were provided; no much bigger clone lies one nucleotide off. The entry originates in a study of beta chain features in type 1 diabetes (dated by TCRdb to the late 2010s). With respect to the entire study: Mean age, gender distribution, total cell number and subset yield were not different between patients and healthy donors. Regulatory and stem cell-like memory subsets were obtained from only 8 patients and about eight healthy donors, while naive and central memory subsets were obtained from all 30 or so donors. A total of roughly 99 million sorted cells were examined across all samples, and the number of cells per subset was strongly correlated with RNA yield. In the study, TCRB repertoires of sorted circulating CD4+ T cell subsets from recently diagnosed type 1 diabetes patients were compared with those of matched healthy donors. Points the paper makes about the study in general: At VDJ recombination sites, patients with type 1 diabetes made fewer insertions and deleted more nucleotides, a pattern implying thymic rearrangement abnormalities. Because cDNA was sequenced instead of genomic DNA, activated cells with high expression could be over-represented, although the groups did not differ in activation or CD3 levels. Because small numbers of individuals were included in the HLA sub-analyses, any influence of HLA type on TCRB rearrangement was left unresolved. A moderate but significant shortening of TCRB CDR3 length was observed in type 1 diabetes patients in all four CD4+ subsets. Naive, central memory and regulatory TCRB repertoires appeared to be more similar among patients than among healthy donors. PCR may preferentially amplify shorter templates, but because patient and control samples were amplified and corrected together, any resulting skew would affect both groups equally.

A single peripheral blood draw of 90 to 150 mL on average was collected from each donor into heparinised tubes. A BD FACSAria II and a panel including CD45RO, CCR7, CD25, CD127, CD95 and CD27 were used to sort naive, central memory, regulatory and stem cell-like memory CD4+ T cells. A purity above 95% was achieved for all sorted populations. PBMCs were isolated right away by Lymphoprep density gradient centrifugation and were stained directly, without culture. So that batch effects would be minimized, each experiment stained and sorted samples in pairs, pairing one healthy donor with one patient. All of the isolated RNA was reverse transcribed with the High Capacity cDNA Reverse Transcription Kit, so expressed TCRB transcripts were sequenced. Deep immunoSEQ sequencing was applied to naive, central memory and regulatory T cell samples, giving an average of around 4 million total reads per sample. After sorted cells were lysed in RLT buffer, RNA was extracted with DNase-treated RNeasy Micro or Mini kits, with the choice depending on cell number. To prevent cross-contamination, each cell subset was processed individually, whereas patient and healthy donor samples were processed jointly. The immunoSEQ multiplex PCR was used to amplify TCRB sequences from cDNA, generating 87-bp fragments that spanned the CDR3 region. Amplicons were sequenced on the Illumina HiSeq platform. The study's own analysis went as follows. Synthetic template baselines were used to correct PCR bias computationally, reads within Hamming distance 2 were collapsed, and singletons that could not be merged were discarded. By aligning reads against IMGT, V, D and J genes, CDR3 length, and insertions or deletions at six rearrangement sites were assigned. Within each subset, clonotype counts were normalized to sorted cell number, after which true diversity and Gini coefficients were computed with the tcR R package. The overlap coefficient, calculated on TCRB nucleotide sequences, was used to quantify repertoire sharing. As a proxy for the pre-selection repertoire, out-of-frame TCRB sequences from naive cells were analyzed. In TCRdb, the immuneACCESS table is reduced to in-frame sequences with V and J assigned. These tables do not hold every clone; where another copy was compared, an unresolved V gene accounts for under half, and the others remain unexplained. The V and J calls and the clone size are those of that table, but D and trimming were determined from the DNA. Recorded for this sample are approximately 200,000 clones; around 10% of them occurred a single time. 0.03% to 0.04% of the sample rests with the top ten.

Sequences were obtained from naive CD4+ T cells from blood. The sample's cell subset or site, from its label and the paper: true naive CD4+ T cells. The TCR comes from a woman aged 18-29 years in good health.

This receptor has the CDR3 CASSQSTSGRRDYEQYF. DNA sequence: TGTGCCAGCAGCCAATCGACTAGCGGGAGGCGAGACTACGAGCAGTACTTC. The V and J genes are TRBV7-9 and TRBJ2-7; TRBD2 lines up with 13 middle nucleotides. Via the germline V gene (reference sequence), CDR1 is SEHNR and CDR2 FQNEAQ. Ends trimmed: V by 5 bases, J by 3 bases; bases unmatched to a gene: 10. The CDR3 goes from the cysteine to the phenylalanine over 17 residues. The read is trimmed to its CDR3 DNA, 51 bases read in frame from base 1. Where the CDR3 stops, the reference TRBV7-9 and TRBJ2-7 genes take over; the full variable domain is DTGVSQNPRHKITKRGQNVTFRCDPISEHNRLYWYRQTLGQGPEFLTYFQNEAQLEKSRLLSDRFSAERPKGSFSTLEIQRTEQGDSAMYLCASSQSTSGRRDYEQYFGPGTRLTVT.